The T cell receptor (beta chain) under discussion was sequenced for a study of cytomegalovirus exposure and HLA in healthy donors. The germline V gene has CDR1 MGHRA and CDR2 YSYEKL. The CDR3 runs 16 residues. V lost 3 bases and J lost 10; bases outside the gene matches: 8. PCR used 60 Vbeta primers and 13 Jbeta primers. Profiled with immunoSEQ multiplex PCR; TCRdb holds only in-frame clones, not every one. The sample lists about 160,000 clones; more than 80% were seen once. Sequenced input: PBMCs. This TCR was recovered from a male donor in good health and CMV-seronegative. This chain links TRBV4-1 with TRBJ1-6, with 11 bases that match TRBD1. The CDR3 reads CASSQGTGGLRSPLHF. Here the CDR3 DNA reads TGCGCCAGCAGCCAGGGGACAGGGGGGCTTCGGTCACCCCTCCACTTT.